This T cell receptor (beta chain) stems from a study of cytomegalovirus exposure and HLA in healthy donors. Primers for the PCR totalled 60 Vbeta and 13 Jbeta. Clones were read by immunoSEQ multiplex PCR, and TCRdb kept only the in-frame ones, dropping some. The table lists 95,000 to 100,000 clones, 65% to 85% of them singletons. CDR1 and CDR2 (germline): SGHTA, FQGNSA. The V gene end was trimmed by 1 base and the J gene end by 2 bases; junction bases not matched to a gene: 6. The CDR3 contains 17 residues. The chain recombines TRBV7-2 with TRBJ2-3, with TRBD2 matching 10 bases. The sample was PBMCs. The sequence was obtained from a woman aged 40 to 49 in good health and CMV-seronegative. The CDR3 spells CASSLVASGGPTDTQYF. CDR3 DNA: TGTGCCAGCAGCTTAGTGGCTAGCGGGGGACCCACAGATACGCAGTATTTT.